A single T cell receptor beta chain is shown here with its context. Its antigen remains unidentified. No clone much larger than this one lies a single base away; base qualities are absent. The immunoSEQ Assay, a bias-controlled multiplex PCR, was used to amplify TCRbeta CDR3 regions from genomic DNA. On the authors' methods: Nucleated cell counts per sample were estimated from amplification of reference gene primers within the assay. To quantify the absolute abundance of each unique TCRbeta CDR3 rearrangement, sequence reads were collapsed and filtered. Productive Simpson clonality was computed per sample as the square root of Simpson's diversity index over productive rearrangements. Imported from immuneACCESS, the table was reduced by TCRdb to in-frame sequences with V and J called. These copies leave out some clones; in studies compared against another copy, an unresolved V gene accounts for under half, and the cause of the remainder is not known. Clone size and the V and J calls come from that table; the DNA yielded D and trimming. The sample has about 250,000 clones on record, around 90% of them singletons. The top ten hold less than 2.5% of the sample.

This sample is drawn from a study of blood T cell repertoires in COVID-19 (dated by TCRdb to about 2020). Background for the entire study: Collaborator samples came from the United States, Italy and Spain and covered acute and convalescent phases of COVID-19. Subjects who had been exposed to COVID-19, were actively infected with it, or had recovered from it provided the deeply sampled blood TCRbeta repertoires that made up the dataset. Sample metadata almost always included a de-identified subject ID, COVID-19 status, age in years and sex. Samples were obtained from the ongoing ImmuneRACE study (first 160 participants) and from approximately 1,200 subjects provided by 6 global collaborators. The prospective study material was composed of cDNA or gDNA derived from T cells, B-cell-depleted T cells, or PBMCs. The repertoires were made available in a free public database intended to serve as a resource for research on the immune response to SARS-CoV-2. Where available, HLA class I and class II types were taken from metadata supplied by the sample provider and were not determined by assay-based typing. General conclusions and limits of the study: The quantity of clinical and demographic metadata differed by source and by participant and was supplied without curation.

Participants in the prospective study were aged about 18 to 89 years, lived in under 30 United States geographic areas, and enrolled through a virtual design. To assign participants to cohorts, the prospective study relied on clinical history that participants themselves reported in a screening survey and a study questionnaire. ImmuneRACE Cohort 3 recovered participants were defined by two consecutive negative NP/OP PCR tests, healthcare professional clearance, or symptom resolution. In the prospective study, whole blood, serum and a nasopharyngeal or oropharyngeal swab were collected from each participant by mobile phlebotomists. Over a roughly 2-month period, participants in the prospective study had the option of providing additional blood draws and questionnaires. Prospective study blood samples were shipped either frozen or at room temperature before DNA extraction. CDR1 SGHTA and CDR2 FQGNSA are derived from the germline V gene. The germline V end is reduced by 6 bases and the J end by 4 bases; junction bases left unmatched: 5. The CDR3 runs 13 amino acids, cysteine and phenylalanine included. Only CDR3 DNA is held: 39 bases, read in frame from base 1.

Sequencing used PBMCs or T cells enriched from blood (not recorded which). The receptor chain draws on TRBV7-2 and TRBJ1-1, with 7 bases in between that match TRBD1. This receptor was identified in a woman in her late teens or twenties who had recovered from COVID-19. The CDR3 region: CASRAGTVTEAFF. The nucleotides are TGTGCCAGCAGGGCTGGGACAGTCACTGAAGCTTTCTTT.